Below are 8 T cell receptor beta chains sequenced from a single sample in a study of CD8+ T cells in alopecia areata. Extraction of RNA preceded its reverse transcription into cDNA, which served as the sequencing template. Clones were sequenced by immunoSEQ multiplex PCR, and TCRdb holds only the in-frame ones, with some missing. The table has over 90,000 clones, around 60% seen once. The source material was CD4+ T cells sorted from blood. The receptors come from a human donor in good health.

This chain links TRBV28 with TRBJ1-5; no firm D call. Germline V gene data show CDR1 as MDHEN and CDR2 as SYDVKM. The CDR3 runs 15 residues. The V and J ends lost 5 bases and 0 bases respectively, with 11 bases between them. CDR3 residues: CASSRRRISNQPQHF. As DNA, the CDR3 is TGTGCCAGCAGTCGTAGACGGATTAGCAATCAGCCCCAGCATTTT.

J is TRBJ1-2 and V is TRBV27; D call uncertain. V lost 8 bases, J lost 1 base, and 8 bases lay in between. This CDR3 is 12 amino acids long. The germline V gene has CDR1 MNHEY and CDR2 SMNVEV (reference sequence). CDR3 loop: CASSVINYGYTF. The CDR3 nucleotides are TGTGCCAGCTCGGTTATTAACTATGGCTACACCTTC.

This sequence joins TRBV30 and TRBJ2-1; a possible D gene is TRBD2 (5 bases). This CDR3 region has 12 residues. Per germline, CDR1 GTSNPN and CDR2 SVGIG (reference sequence). Trimming removed 4 bases from V and 4 bases from J, with 8 bases in between. CDR3 coding DNA: TGTGCCTGGACGACTACATACAATGAGCAGTTCTTC. Translated, it gives CAWTTTYNEQFF.

Comment on this clone: Since the CDR3 does not end with the conserved phenylalanine or tryptophan, this likely comes from a read error. The chain joins TRBV30 to TRBJ2-3; D gene uncertain. Trimming took 2 bases from V and 10 from J, leaving 7 bases between them. The CDR3 loop spans 10 amino acids. Germline V gene lookup returns CDR1 GTSNPN and CDR2 SVGIG (reference sequence). This CDR3 is CAWSPGPQYL. The CDR3 region has the DNA TGTGCCTGGAGTCCCGGTCCGCAGTATCTT.

The genes are TRBV6-6 and TRBJ2-5; D is unresolved. The length of the CDR3 is 15 residues. V was cut by 0 bases and J by 2 bases, with 10 bases left in between. Germline-derived CDR1 and CDR2 are MNHNY and SVGAGI (reference sequence). CDR3 region: CASSYSHRMQETQYF. In nucleotides, the CDR3 is TGTGCCAGCAGTTACTCGCATCGCATGCAAGAGACCCAGTACTTC.

This clone was seen more than once but under ten times. The V call is TRBV23-1, the J call TRBJ2-7, with no clear D. TRBV23-1 is labeled an ORF, and its function is uncertain. This CDR3 region has 13 residues. The V gene lost 7 bases and the J gene lost 0 bases, with 10 bases spanning the gap. The CDR3 is CASTRRVSYEQYF. The DNA for the CDR3 is TGCGCCAGCACTCGAAGGGTCTCCTACGAGCAGTACTTC.

The CDR3 coding sequence is TGCAGCGTTGGCCCAGGGGCTGCCACTGAAGCTTTCTTT. Translating it yields CSVGPGAATEAFF. This chain uses TRBV29-1 with TRBJ1-1; D might be TRBD1 (6 bases). V dropped 4 bases and J dropped 4 bases, with 13 bases sitting between them. This CDR3 is built from 13 residues. Per germline, CDR1 SQVTM and CDR2 ANQGSEA.

The genes are TRBV19 and TRBJ1-6; D is possibly TRBD1 (5 bases). V lost 5 bases and J 10 bases, leaving 18 bases between the germline ends. The CDR3 has 15 amino acids. Germline V CDR1 and CDR2: LNHDA, SQIVND (reference sequence). In nucleotides, the CDR3 is TGTGCCAGTAGTTTGACCGGGACTCAAAGGTCACCCCTCCACTTT. Translated, it gives CASSLTGTQRSPLHF.